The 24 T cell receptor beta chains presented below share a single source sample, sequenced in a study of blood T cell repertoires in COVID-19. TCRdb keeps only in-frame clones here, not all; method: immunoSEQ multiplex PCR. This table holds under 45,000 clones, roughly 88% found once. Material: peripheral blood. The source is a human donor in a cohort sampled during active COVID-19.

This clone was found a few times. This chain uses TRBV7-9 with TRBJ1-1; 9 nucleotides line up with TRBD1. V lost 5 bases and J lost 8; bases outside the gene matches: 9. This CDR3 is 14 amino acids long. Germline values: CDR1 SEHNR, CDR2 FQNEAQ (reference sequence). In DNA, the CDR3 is TGTGCCAGCAGCCCCGGGACAGGGCGTCCCGAAGCTTTCTTT. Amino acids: CASSPGTGRPEAFF.

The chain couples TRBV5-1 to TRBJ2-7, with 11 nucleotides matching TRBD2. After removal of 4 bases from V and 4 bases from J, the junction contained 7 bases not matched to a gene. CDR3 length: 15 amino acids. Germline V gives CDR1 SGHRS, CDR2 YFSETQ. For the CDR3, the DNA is TGCGCCAGCAGCCCGGGACTAGCGGAGCTTTACGAGCAGTACTTC. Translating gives CASSPGLAELYEQYF.

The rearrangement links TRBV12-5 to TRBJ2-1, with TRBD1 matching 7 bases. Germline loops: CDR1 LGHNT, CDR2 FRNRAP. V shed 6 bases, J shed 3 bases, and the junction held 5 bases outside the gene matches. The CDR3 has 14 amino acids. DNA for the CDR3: TGTGCTAGTGGGATCGGGACAGACTACAATGAGCAGTTCTTC. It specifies CASGIGTDYNEQFF.

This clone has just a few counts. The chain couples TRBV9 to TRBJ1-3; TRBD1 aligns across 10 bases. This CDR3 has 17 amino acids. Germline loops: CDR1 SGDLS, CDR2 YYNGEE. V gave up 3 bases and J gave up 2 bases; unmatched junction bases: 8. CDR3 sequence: CASSALGQGSPGNTIYF. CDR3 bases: TGTGCCAGCAGCGCCCTGGGACAGGGGAGTCCTGGAAACACCATATATTTT. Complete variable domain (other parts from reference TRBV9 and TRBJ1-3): DSGVTQTPKHLITATGQRVTLRCSPRSGDLSVYWYQQSLDQGLQFLIQYYNGEERAKGNILERFSAQQFPDLHSELNLSSLELGDSALYFCASSALGQGSPGNTIYFGEGSWLTVV.

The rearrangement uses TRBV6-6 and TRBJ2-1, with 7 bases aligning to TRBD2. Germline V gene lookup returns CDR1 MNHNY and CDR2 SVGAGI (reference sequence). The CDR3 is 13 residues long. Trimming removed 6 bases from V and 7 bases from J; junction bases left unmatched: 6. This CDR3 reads CASRPGLTNEQFF. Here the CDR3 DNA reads TGTGCCAGCAGACCGGGACTAACAAATGAGCAGTTCTTC.

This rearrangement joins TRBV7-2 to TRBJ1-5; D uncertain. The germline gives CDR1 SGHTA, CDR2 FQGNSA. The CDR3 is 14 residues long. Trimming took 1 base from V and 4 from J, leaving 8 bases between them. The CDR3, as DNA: TGTGCCAGCAGCTTAGATCTGCGGAATCAGCCCCAGCATTTT. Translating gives CASSLDLRNQPQHF.

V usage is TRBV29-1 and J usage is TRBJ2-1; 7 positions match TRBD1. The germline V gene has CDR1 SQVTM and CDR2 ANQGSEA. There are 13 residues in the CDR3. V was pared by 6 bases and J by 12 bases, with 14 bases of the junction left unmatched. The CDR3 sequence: CSVDRSPKQGQFF. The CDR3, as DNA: TGCAGCGTGGACAGGAGCCCTAAACAAGGGCAGTTCTTC.

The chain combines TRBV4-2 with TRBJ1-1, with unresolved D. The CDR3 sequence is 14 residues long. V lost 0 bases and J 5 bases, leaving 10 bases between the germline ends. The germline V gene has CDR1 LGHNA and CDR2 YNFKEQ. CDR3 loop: CASSQDLVRTEAFF. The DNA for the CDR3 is TGTGCCAGCAGCCAAGATTTAGTGAGGACTGAAGCTTTCTTT.

In DNA, the CDR3 is TGCAGCGTTGAAGATACAGGCTCTGGAAACACCATATATTTT. This encodes CSVEDTGSGNTIYF. V gene TRBV29-1 combines with J gene TRBJ1-3; maybe TRBD1 (5 bases). Trimming stripped 0 bases from V and 0 bases from J, with 6 bases between. The CDR3 covers 14 residues. Per the germline V gene, CDR1 is SQVTM and CDR2 is ANQGSEA.

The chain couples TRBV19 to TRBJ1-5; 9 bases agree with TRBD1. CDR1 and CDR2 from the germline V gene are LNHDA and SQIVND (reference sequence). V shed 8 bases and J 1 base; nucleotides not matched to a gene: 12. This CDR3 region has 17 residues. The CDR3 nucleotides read TGTGCCAGTTCCAGCGTTGGACAGGGGTCAAGCAATCAGCCCCAGCATTTT. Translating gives CASSSVGQGSSNQPQHF. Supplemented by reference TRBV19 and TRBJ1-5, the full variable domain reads DGGITQSPKYLFRKEGQNVTLSCEQNLNHDAMYWYRQDPGQGLRLIYYSQIVNDFQKGDIAEGYSVSREKKESFPLTVTSAQKNPTAFYLCASSSVGQGSSNQPQHFGDGTRLSIL.

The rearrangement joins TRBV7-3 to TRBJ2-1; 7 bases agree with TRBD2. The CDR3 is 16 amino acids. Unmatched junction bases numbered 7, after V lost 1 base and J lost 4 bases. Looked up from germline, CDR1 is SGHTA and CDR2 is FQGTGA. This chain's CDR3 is CASSLMQGLPYNEQFF. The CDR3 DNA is TGTGCCAGCAGCTTAATGCAGGGACTACCATACAATGAGCAGTTCTTC.

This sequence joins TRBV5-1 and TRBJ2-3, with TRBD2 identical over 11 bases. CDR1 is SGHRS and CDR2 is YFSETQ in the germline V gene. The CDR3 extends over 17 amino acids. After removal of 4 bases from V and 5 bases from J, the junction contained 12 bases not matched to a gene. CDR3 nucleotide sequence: TGCGCCAGCAGCAGAAACGGACTAGCGGGTTCGCAAGATACGCAGTATTTT. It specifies CASSRNGLAGSQDTQYF.

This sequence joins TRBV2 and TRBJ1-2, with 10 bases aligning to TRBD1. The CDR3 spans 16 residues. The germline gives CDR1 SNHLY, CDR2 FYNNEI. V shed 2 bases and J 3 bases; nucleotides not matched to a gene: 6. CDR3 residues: CASSETWGTGDYGYTF. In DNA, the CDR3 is TGTGCCAGCAGTGAAACGTGGGGGACAGGGGACTATGGCTACACCTTC.

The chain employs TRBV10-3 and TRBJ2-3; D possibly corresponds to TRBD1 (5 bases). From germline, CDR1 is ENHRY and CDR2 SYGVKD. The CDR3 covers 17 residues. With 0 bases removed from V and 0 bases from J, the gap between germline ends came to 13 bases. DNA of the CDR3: TGTGCCATCAGTGAGTCAAGTCGGGCAGGGAGCACAGATACGCAGTATTTT. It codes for CAISESSRAGSTDTQYF.

CDR3 loop: CASSQTGQARYEQYF. Here the CDR3 DNA reads TGTGCCAGCAGCCAAACCGGACAGGCCCGCTACGAGCAGTACTTC. V is TRBV5-8 and J is TRBJ2-7; 7 bases are a match to TRBD1. The V gene end was trimmed by 4 bases and the J gene end by 3 bases; junction bases not matched to a gene: 10. The germline CDR1 and CDR2 sequences are SGHTS and YDEGEE. The CDR3 has 15 residues.

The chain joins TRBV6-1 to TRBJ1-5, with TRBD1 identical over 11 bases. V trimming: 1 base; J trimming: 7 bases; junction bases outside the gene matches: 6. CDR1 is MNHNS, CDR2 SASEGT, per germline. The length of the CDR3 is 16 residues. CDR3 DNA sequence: TGTGCCAGCAGTGAAGTTGGGGACAGGGGGTGGCAGCCCCAGCATTTT. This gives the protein CASSEVGDRGWQPQHF.

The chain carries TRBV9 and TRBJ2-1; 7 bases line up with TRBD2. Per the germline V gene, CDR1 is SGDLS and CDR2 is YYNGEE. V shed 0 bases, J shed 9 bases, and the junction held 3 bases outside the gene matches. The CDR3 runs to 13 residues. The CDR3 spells CASSVDPSGEQFF. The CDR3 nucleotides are TGTGCCAGCAGCGTAGACCCTAGCGGTGAGCAGTTCTTC.

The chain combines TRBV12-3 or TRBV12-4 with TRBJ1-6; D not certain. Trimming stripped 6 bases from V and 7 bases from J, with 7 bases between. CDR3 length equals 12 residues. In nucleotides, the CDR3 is TGTGCCAGCAGACCCCTAAATTCACCCCTCCACTTT. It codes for CASRPLNSPLHF.

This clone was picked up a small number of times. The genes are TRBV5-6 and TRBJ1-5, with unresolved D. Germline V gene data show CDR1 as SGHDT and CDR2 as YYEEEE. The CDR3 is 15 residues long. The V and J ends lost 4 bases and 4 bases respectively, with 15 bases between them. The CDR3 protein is CASSLWAGGNQPQHF. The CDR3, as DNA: TGTGCCAGCAGCCTGTGGGCAGGTGGGAATCAGCCCCAGCATTTT.

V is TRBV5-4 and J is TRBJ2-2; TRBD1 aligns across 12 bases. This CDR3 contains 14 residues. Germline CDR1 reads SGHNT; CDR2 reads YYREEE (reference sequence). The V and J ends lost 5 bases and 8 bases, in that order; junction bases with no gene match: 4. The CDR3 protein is CASRRDRGPGELFF. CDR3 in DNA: TGTGCCAGCAGGAGGGACAGGGGGCCTGGGGAGCTGTTTTTT. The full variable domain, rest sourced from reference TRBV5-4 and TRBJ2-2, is ETGVTQSPTHLIKTRGQQVTLRCSSQSGHNTVSWYQQALGQGPQFIFQYYREEENGRGNFPPRFSGLQFPNYSSELNVNALELDDSALYLCASRRDRGPGELFFGEGSRLTVL.

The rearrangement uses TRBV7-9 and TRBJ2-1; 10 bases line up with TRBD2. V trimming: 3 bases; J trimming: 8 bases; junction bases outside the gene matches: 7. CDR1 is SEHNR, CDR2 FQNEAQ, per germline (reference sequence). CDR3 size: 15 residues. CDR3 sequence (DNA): TGTGCCAGCAGCTTTAGCGGGAGGCAGGGGGATGAGCAGTTCTTC. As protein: CASSFSGRQGDEQFF.

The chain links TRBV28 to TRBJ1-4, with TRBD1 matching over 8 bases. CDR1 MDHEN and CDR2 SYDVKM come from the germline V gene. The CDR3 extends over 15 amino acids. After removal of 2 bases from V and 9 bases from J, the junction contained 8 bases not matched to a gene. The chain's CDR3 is CASSLVQGAWKKLFF. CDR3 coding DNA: TGTGCCAGCAGTTTAGTCCAGGGGGCATGGAAAAAACTGTTTTTT.

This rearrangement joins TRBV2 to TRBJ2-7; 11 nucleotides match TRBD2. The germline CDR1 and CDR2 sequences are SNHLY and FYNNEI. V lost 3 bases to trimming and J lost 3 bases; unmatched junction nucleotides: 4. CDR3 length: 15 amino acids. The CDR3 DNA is TGTGCCAGCAGTGAGGGACTAGCGGACCTCTACGAGCAGTACTTC. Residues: CASSEGLADLYEQYF.

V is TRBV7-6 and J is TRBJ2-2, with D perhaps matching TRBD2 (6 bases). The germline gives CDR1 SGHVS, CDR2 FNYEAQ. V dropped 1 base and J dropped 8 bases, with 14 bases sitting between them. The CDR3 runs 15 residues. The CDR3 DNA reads TGTGCCAGCAGCTTAGACCTAGCGACATATGGGGAGCTGTTTTTT. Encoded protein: CASSLDLATYGELFF.